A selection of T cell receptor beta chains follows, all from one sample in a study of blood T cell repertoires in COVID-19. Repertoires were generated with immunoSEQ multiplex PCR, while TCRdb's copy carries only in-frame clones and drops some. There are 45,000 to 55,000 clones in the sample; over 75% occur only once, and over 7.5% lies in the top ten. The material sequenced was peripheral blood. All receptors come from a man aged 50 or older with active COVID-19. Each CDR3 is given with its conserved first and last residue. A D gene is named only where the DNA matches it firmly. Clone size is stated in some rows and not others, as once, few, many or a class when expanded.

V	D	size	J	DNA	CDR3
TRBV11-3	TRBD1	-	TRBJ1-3	TGTGCCAGCAGCACCCAGACAGGGGCTGGAAACACCATATATTTT	CASSTQTGAGNTIYF
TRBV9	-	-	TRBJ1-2	TGTGCCAGCAGCGTAGATGTACGACAGAGCCTACGGGGCTACACCTTC	CASSVDVRQSLRGYTF
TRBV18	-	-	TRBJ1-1	TGTGCCAGCTCACCACTCGGCCAGCTCGGGACTGAAGCTTTCTTT	CASSPLGQLGTEAFF
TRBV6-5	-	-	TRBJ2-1	TGTGCCAGCACCTGGCGGTATCCCTACAATGAGCAGTTCTTC	CASTWRYPYNEQFF
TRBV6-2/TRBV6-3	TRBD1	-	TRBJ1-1	TGTGCCAGCAGTTACGGGACAGGGGGGTTCCCTTTCTTT	CASSYGTGGFPFF
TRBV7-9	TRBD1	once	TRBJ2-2	TGTGCCAGCAGCTTTAGACAGGGGCACGGCGGGGAGCTGTTTTTT	CASSFRQGHGGELFF
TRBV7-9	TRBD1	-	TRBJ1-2	TGTGCCAGCAGCTTATTCCCTACAGGGGTAGGCTATGGCTACACCTTC	CASSLFPTGVGYGYTF
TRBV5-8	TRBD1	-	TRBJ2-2	TGTGCCAGCAGCTCGGGACAGGGGGACACCGGGGAGCTGTTTTTT	CASSSGQGDTGELFF
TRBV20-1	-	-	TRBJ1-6	TGCAGTGCTAGTCAGATGCGGGGGGCCCTCCACTTT	CSASQMRGALHF
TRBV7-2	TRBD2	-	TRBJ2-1	TGTGCCAGCAGAGGTAGCGGGAGTAATGAGCAGTTCTTC	CASRGSGSNEQFF
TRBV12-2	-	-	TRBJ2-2	TGTGCAAGTCGCTTAGCCGACATTACCGGGACTAGCATTAACACCGGGGAGCTGTTTTTT	CASRLADITGTSINTGELFF
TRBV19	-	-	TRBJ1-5	TGTGCCAGTAGTCGGGTAAATCAGCCCCAGCATTTT	CASSRVNQPQHF
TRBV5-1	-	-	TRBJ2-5	TGCGCCAGCAGCTTGACTCCATCGAACGGGAAGACCCAGTACTTC	CASSLTPSNGKTQYF
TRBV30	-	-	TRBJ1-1	TGTGCCTGGACCCCGGGGTCGTCCCAAGCTTTCTTT	CAWTPGSSQAFF
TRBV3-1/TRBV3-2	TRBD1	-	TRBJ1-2	TGTGCCAGCAGTGCTGGACAGGGCCTTTACTACACCTTC	CASSAGQGLYYTF
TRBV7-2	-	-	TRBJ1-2	TGTGCCAGCAGCTTAGTCGGGAGCCTCTATGGCTACACCTTC	CASSLVGSLYGYTF
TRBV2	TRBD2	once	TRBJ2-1	TGTGCCGTGAAAGCGGGAGCCTCGGATGAGCAGTTCTTC	CAVKAGASDEQFF
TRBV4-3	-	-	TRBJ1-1	TGCGCCAGCAGCCAAGACGGGTACAGGGCGAGCACTGAAGCTTTCTTT	CASSQDGYRASTEAFF
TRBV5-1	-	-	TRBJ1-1	TGCGCCAGCAGCTCGCAGGAGGCGAGCACTGAAGCTTTCTTT	CASSSQEASTEAFF
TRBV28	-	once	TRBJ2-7	TGTGCCAGCAAGTCGTTCGACAGTTCCTACGAGCAGTACTTC	CASKSFDSSYEQYF
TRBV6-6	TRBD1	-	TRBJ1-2	TGTGCCAGCAGCAGTGACAGGGGGCGAGGGGGCTACACCTTC	CASSSDRGRGGYTF
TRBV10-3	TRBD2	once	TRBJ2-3	TGTGCCATTTCTAGCGGGCAAAGCACAGATACGCAGTATTTT	CAISSGQSTDTQYF
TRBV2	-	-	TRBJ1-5	TGTGCCAGCAGTCTGTGGTCCAGCGATCAGCCCCAGCATTTT	CASSLWSSDQPQHF
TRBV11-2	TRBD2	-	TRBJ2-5	TGTGCCAGCAGCTTAGCCAGCGGGAGACGTCAAGAGACCCAGTACTTC	CASSLASGRRQETQYF
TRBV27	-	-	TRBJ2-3	TGTGCCAGCAGTTCGAAGCAAAATACGCAGTATTTT	CASSSKQNTQYF
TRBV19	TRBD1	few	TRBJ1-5	TGTGCCAGTAGTATTCTCCGACAGGGGGCATATCAGCCCCAGCATTTT	CASSILRQGAYQPQHF
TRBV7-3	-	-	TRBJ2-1	TGTGCCAGCAGCTTAAGCGGGGCCCAGTTCTTC	CASSLSGAQFF
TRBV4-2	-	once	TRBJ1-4	TGTGCCAGCAGCGGCCTTTCTCAGGCTAATGAAAAACTGTTTTTT	CASSGLSQANEKLFF
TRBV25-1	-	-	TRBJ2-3	TGTGCCAGCAGTGGACTAGGTTTGACAGATACGCAGTATTTT	CASSGLGLTDTQYF
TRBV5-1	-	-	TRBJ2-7	TGCGCCAGCAGCCCCGGGAACTACGAGCAGTACTTC	CASSPGNYEQYF
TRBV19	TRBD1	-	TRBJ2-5	TGTGCCAGTAGTGCAGGGGGAGTATCAGGCCAGTACTTC	CASSAGGVSGQYF
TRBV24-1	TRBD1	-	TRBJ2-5	TGTGCCACCAGTGATCACACAGGGGTATCAGAGACCCAGTACTTC	CATSDHTGVSETQYF
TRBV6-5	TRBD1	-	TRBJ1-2	TGTGCCAGCAGTTACTCTAGACAGGGTGGCTACACCTTC	CASSYSRQGGYTF
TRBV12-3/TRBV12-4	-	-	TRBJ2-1	TGTGCCAGCAGTACGACAGGATACAATGAGCAGTTCTTC	CASSTTGYNEQFF
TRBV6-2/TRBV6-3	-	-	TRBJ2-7	TGTGCCAGCAGTACAACAGGGTTCTCCTACGAGCAGTACTTC	CASSTTGFSYEQYF
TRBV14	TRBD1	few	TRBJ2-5	TGTGCCAGCAGCCAAGACAGGGGGCTGAAGTCGACCCAGTACTTC	CASSQDRGLKSTQYF